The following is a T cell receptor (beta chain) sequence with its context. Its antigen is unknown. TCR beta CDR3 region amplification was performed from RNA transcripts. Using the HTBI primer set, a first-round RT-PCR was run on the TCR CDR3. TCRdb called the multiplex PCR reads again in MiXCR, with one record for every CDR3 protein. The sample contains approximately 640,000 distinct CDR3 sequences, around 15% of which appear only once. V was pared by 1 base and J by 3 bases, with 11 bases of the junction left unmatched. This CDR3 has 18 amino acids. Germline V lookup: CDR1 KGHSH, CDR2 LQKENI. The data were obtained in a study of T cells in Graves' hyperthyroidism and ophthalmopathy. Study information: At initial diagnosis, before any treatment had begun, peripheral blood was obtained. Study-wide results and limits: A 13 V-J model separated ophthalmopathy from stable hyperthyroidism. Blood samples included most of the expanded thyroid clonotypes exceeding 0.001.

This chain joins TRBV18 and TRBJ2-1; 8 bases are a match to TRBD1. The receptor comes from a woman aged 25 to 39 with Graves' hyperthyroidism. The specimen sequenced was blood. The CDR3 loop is CASSPLARQGSNYNEQFF. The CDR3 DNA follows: TGTGCCAGCTCACCACTCGCAAGACAGGGGAGTAACTACAATGAGCAGTTCTTC.